This TCR beta chain was sequenced for a study of human T cells and chemical hapten exposure (dated by TCRdb to the early 2020s). As for the study more broadly: For sensitization, 2% DPC in acetone was applied to a 2 cm by 2 cm area of upper inner arm skin. Throughout the study period of around 25 weeks, patients also received therapeutic DPC doses to the scalp every week. Patch testing on the upper back used Finn chambers containing 0.01% DPC, with scoring done after 6 days according to International Contact Dermatitis Research Group standards. The patient cohort, mostly female, included alopecia areata with under or over 50% scalp involvement, alopecia totalis and alopecia universalis. The libraries were sequenced as a pool, and the TCR yield per sample differed mostly because of small variations in library volumes within the pool. The study tracked peripheral blood TCR repertoire changes in vivo during primary and secondary sensitization to the hapten diphenylcyclopropenone (DPC) in alopecia patients. Blood samples were taken from patients before sensitization (week 0) and then at 2, 6 and about 24 weeks after DPC sensitization. Blood for TCR sequencing was provided by twenty-nine alopecia patients at one to four time points (pre-sensitization, 2, 6 and 24 weeks). Findings and caveats that apply to the study as a whole: DPC sensitization did not change the number of TCRs with a frequency above 1 in 1000, and there was no evidence of changes in global repertoire structure. All patients had alopecia, a presumed autoimmune disease, so their immune response might differ from that of healthy individuals. The number of PT1 expanded TCRs positively correlated with patch test score, significant at thresholds 8, 16 and 32 but not 4. Repeated subsampling changed both the strength of the expansion versus patch-test correlation and the threshold at which the correlation became significant. Expanded TCRs formed significantly more large CDR3 similarity clusters than pre-sensitization or healthy control sets, consistent with antigen-driven responses.

The time point label for this specimen denotes: patch test 2, 6 weeks after DPC sensitization. The treatment or condition label for this specimen denotes: therapeutic diphenylcyclopropenone sensitization with weekly scalp DPC. At each patch-test visit, blood was drawn before the patch test was applied. Patients were considered eligible if aged 18 to 70, diagnosed with alopecia and deemed suitable for DPC therapy, and patients were excluded if pregnant. Total RNA was extracted from unfractionated whole blood that had been collected in Tempus Blood RNA tubes. On this clonotype: It has no known antigen specificity. No much larger clone is present one base from it, and per-base qualities are unavailable.

The junction shows trimming of 0 bases on V and 0 bases on J, and the gene matches do not reach 3 bases of it. CDR3 length: 16 amino acids, cysteine to phenylalanine. The read is trimmed to its CDR3 DNA, 48 bases read in frame from base 1. CDR1 MNHEY and CDR2 SVGEGT were looked up in the germline V gene. Libraries were prepared through RACE. The run used a NextSeq 500. During library preparation, unique molecular identifiers were attached to individual cDNA molecules so that TCRs could be counted quantitatively and reproducibly. For every blood RNA sample, sequencing covered both the TCR alpha and TCR beta chains. The authors' analysis ran thus. A median of roughly 98,000 TCRs per sample was observed, with a range of about 20,000 to 690,600. The Decombinator software suite was used to annotate V, J and CDR3 in the TCR reads. For the PS versus PT1 abundance plots, all samples were subsampled to the same number of TCRs (28,000). TCRs were defined as expanded if absent before sensitization and observed at least eight times at the 2-week time point. The public sequencing data were trimmed at Q25 with fastp and processed into clonotypes with MiXCR by TCRdb, which kept only in-frame beta chains. Entries are consolidated by CDR3 protein sequence, retaining the most common genes and DNA. The V and J calls were determined by TCRdb, not by the authors. The sample has hundreds of thousands of distinct CDR3 sequences on record, about 6% of them singletons. Approximately 5.4% of the sample comes from the top ten.

The material was whole blood, obtained in connection with sensitization to the hapten diphenylcyclopropenone (DPC). This TCR came from a woman between 18 and 29 years old with alopecia areata. Some clones in this sample may be carry-over from other donors' samples. The chain is made from TRBV6-2 or TRBV6-3 and TRBJ2-5, with 8 middle bases fitting TRBD2. The CDR3 region reads CASSYSTAGDQETQYF. The DNA sequence reads TGTGCCAGCAGTTACTCGACAGCGGGGGACCAAGAGACCCAGTACTTC.